This T cell receptor beta chain was recorded in a study of shared clonotypes between healthy human individuals. Broader study findings: With few donors, the genetic and exposure-history diversity represented was limited. Clonotype sharing among donors likely depends on sequencing depth. In four donors, roughly 5.2% of naive CD4 clonotypes appeared in common.

Once extracted for a subset, genomic DNA was divided evenly among several immunoSEQ plates. Some clones are missing from TCRdb's copy, which holds only in-frame ones; the method was immunoSEQ multiplex PCR. Of roughly 2,300,000 clones in the sample, 85% to 95% were seen once. The ends were cut back, 6 bases at V and 7 bases at J, with 12 bases in the middle. Germline assignment: CDR1 SNHLY and CDR2 FYNNEI. The CDR3 has 12 amino acids. In regard to this clone: Its matching antigen is unknown.

The sequence was obtained from a man aged 18 to 30 in good health. Some clones in this sample may be carry-over from other donors' samples. The sample consisted of naive CD4+ T cells from PBMCs. This sample's subset: CD45RA+ positively selected. V gene TRBV2 combines with J gene TRBJ1-1; weak D call: TRBD1 (5 bases). The CDR3 reads CASRVQGVEAFF. The CDR3 DNA is TGTGCCAGCAGGGTTCAGGGTGTTGAAGCTTTCTTT.